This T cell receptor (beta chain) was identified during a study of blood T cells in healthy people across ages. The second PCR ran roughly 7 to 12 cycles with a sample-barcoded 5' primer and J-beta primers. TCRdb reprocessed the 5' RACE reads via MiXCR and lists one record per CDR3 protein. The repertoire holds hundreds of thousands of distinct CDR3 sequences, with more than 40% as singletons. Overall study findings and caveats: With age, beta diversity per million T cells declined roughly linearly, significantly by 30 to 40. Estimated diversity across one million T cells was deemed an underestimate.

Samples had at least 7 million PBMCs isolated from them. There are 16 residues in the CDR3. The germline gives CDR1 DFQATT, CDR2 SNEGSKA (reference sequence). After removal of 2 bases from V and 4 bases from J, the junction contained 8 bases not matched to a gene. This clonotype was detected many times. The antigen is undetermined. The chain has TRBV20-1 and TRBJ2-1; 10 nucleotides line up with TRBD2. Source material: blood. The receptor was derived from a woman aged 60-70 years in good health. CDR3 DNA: TGCAGTGCTAGACCCCTTACTAGCGGGAATTACAATGAGCAGTTCTTC. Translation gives CSARPLTSGNYNEQFF.